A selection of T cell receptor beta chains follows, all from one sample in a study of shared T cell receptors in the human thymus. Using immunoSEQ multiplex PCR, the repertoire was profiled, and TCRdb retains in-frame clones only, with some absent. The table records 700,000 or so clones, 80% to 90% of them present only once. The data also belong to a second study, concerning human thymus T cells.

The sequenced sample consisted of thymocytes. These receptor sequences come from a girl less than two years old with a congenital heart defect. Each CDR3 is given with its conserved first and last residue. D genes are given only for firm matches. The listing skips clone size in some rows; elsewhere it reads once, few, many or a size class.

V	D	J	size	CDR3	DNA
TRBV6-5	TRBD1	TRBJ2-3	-	CASSSPTGGETDTQYF	TGTGCCAGCAGTTCCCCGACAGGGGGAGAGACAGATACGCAGTATTTT
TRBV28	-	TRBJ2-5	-	CASSLREETQYF	TGTGCCAGCAGTTTACGGGAAGAGACCCAGTACTTC
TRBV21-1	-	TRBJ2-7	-	CASSSRRDRGSYEQYF	TGTGCCAGCAGCAGTAGGCGGGACAGGGGGTCCTACGAGCAGTACTTC
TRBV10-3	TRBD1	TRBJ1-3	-	CAISESRDRGGNTIYF	TGTGCCATCAGTGAGTCGAGGGACAGGGGTGGAAACACCATATATTTT
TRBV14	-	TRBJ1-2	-	CASSQGIWDGGSGYTF	TGTGCCAGCAGCCAAGGGATCTGGGACGGGGGGTCTGGCTACACCTTC
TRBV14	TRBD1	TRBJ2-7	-	CASSQVKDRRYTYEQYF	TGTGCCAGCAGCCAAGTAAAGGACAGGCGATATACCTACGAGCAGTACTTC
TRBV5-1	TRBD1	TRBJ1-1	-	CASSLVRDRGNTEAFF	TGCGCCAGCAGCTTGGTTCGGGACAGGGGGAACACTGAAGCTTTCTTT
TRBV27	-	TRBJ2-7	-	CASSPTMTHSYEQYF	TGTGCCAGCAGTCCCACCATGACACACTCCTACGAGCAGTACTTC
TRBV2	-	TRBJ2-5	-	CASGRTVEETQYF	TGTGCCAGCGGAAGGACTGTTGAAGAGACCCAGTACTTC
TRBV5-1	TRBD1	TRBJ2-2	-	CASSHESTGGDDPTGELFF	TGCGCCAGCAGCCACGAGTCAACAGGGGGCGATGATCCCACCGGGGAGCTGTTTTTT
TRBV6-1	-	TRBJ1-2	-	CASSDSAYYGYTF	TGTGCCAGCAGCGACAGCGCATACTATGGCTACACCTTC
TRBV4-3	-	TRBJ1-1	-	CASSQELGTVGNTEAFF	TGCGCCAGCAGCCAAGAGCTGGGGACTGTCGGGAACACTGAAGCTTTCTTT
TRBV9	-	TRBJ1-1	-	CASSPRPRGTEAFF	TGTGCCAGCAGCCCACGTCCCCGAGGCACTGAAGCTTTCTTT
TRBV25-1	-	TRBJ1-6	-	CASQTASIYNSPLHF	TGTGCCAGTCAGACAGCCTCTATCTATAATTCACCCCTCCACTTT
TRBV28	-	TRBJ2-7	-	CASSFGSGYEQYF	TGTGCCAGCAGTTTTGGCTCAGGGTACGAGCAGTACTTC
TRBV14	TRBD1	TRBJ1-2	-	CASSRDRGSEVDGYTF	TGTGCCAGCAGCCGGGACAGGGGCTCTGAGGTTGATGGCTACACCTTC
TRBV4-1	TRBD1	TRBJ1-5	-	CASSHGGANRGRGLQPQHF	TGCGCCAGCAGCCACGGGGGGGCCAACAGGGGGCGAGGTCTTCAGCCCCAGCATTTT
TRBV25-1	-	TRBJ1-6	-	CASSVRSSYNSPLHF	TGTGCCAGCAGTGTTAGGAGCTCCTATAATTCACCCCTCCACTTT
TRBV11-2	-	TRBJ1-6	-	CASSPTPGQEFPCSPLHF	TGTGCCAGCAGTCCTACTCCGGGACAAGAATTTCCTTGCTCACCCCTCCACTTT
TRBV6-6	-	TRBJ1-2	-	CASSGQPFDGYTF	TGTGCCAGCAGCGGACAGCCCTTTGATGGCTACACCTTC
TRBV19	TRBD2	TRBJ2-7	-	CASKRTAGGTYEQYF	TGTGCCAGTAAGCGAACAGCGGGGGGTACCTACGAGCAGTACTTC
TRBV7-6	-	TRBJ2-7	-	CASSFPGVVEQYF	TGTGCCAGCAGCTTCCCAGGGGTGGTCGAGCAGTACTTC
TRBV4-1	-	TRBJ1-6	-	CASSPPKADSPLHF	TGCGCCAGCAGCCCCCCGAAGGCGGATTCACCCCTCCACTTT
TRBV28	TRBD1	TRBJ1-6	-	CASSPHDRESSPLHF	TGTGCCAGCAGTCCCCACGACAGGGAAAGTTCACCCCTCCACTTT
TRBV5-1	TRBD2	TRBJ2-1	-	CASSCGDTWTSGGSKEQFF	TGCGCCAGCAGTTGCGGGGACACCTGGACTAGCGGGGGGAGCAAGGAGCAGTTCTTC
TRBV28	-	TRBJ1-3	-	CASSLDPNRTDCSGNTIYF	TGTGCCAGCAGTTTAGACCCCAATCGGACAGACTGCTCTGGAAACACCATATATTTT
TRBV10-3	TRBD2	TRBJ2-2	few	CAISDLAGGPSGELFF	TGTGCCATCAGTGACCTAGCGGGGGGGCCGAGCGGGGAGCTGTTTTTT
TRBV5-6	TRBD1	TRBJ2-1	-	CASSFAGQGSSYNEQFF	TGTGCCAGCAGCTTTGCGGGACAGGGGAGCTCCTACAATGAGCAGTTCTTC
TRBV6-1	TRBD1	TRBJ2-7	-	CASSDPLGTGVSYEQYF	TGTGCCAGCAGTGACCCCCTCGGGACAGGGGTGTCCTACGAGCAGTACTTC
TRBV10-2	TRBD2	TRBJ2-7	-	CASGGREAYEQYF	TGCGCCAGTGGGGGGAGGGAGGCCTACGAGCAGTACTTC
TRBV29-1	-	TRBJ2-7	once	CSVEVSPYEQYF	TGCAGCGTTGAAGTAAGCCCCTACGAGCAGTACTTC
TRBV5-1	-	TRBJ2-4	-	CASSQGSQRLNIQYF	TGCGCCAGCAGCCAGGGGTCCCAAAGATTAAACATTCAGTACTTC
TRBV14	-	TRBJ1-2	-	CASSLLPRPNYGYTF	TGTGCCAGCAGCTTACTACCGAGACCGAACTATGGCTACACCTTC
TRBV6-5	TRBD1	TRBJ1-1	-	CASRPPGQLGTEAFF	TGTGCCAGCAGACCCCCGGGACAGTTGGGCACTGAAGCTTTCTTT
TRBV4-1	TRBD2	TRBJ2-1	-	CASSHSLAGDEQFF	TGCGCCAGCAGCCACTCACTAGCGGGCGATGAGCAGTTCTTC
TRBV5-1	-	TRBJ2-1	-	CASSLEGQQFF	TGCGCCAGCAGCTTGGAGGGGCAGCAGTTCTTC
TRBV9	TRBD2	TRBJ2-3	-	CASSAGSSSGGNTDTQYF	TGTGCCAGCAGCGCCGGCTCCTCAAGCGGGGGTAACACAGATACGCAGTATTTT
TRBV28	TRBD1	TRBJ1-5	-	CASSSLPQGPRAQHF	TGTGCCAGCAGTTCCCTCCCACAGGGGCCTAGAGCCCAGCATTTT
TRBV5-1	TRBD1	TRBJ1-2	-	CASSTLPGTGADYGYTF	TGCGCCAGCAGCACACTCCCCGGGACAGGGGCGGACTATGGCTACACCTTC
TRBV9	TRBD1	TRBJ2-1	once	CASSVGDRAEPGSNEQFF	TGTGCCAGCAGCGTAGGGGACAGGGCAGAACCGGGAAGCAATGAGCAGTTCTTC
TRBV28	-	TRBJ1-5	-	CASHRGRGGDQPQHF	TGTGCCTCCCACCGAGGGAGGGGAGGAGATCAGCCCCAGCATTTT
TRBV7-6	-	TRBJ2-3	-	CASAFVRRGRGTDTQYF	TGTGCCAGCGCATTTGTCCGTAGGGGCCGGGGCACAGATACGCAGTATTTT
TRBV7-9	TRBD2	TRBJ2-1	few	CASSFGGRGGIYNEQFF	TGTGCCAGCAGCTTTGGTGGTCGCGGGGGGATCTACAATGAGCAGTTCTTC
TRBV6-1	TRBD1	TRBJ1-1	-	CASSERDRAFF	TGTGCCAGCAGTGAAAGGGACAGGGCTTTCTTT
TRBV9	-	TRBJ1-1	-	CASSAGDGWVVETEAFF	TGTGCCAGCAGCGCGGGGGATGGATGGGTCGTCGAGACTGAAGCTTTCTTT
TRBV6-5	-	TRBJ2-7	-	CASSYLRGWDEQYF	TGTGCCAGCAGTTACCTAAGGGGCTGGGACGAGCAGTACTTC
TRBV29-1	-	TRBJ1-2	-	CSVEPVKSTGPGYTF	TGCAGCGTTGAACCCGTCAAGTCGACAGGTCCTGGCTACACCTTC
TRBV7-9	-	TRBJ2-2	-	CASSPSGGTGELFF	TGTGCCAGCAGCCCGTCCGGCGGCACCGGGGAGCTGTTTTTT
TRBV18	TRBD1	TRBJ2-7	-	CASLPDRGYEQYF	TGTGCCAGCCTACCCGACAGGGGCTACGAGCAGTACTTC
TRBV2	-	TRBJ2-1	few	CASPPDRGRSYNEQFF	TGTGCCAGCCCGCCCGATCGAGGTCGCTCCTACAATGAGCAGTTCTTC
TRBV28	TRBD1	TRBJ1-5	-	CASSPHRDRGIQPQHF	TGTGCCAGCAGTCCCCACCGGGACAGGGGTATCCAGCCCCAGCATTTT
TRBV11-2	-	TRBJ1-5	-	CASSLDGVGQPQHF	TGTGCCAGCAGCTTAGACGGGGTGGGTCAGCCCCAGCATTTT
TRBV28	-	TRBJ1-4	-	CASSLCAGSNEKLFF	TGTGCCAGCAGTTTATGCGCAGGTTCTAATGAAAAACTGTTTTTT